This T cell receptor beta chain derives from a study of monozygotic twins with inflammatory bowel disease. TCRdb re-analyzed the 5' RACE reads; it lists each CDR3 protein once, without DNA. Here the sample table reports a few hundred thousand distinct CDR3 sequences. This CDR3 has 15 amino acids. Germline CDR1 MGHRA, CDR2 YSYEKL. The rearrangement joins TRBV4-1 to TRBJ1-2; TCRdb designates TRBD1, a call that cannot be tested without DNA. The clonotype originates from a human donor with ulcerative colitis or Crohn's disease, or a healthy co-twin of an affected twin (not recorded which). Input material: blood. CDR3 sequence reads: CASSQDHTGTDGYTF.